This T cell receptor (beta chain) was profiled in a study of immune evolution from preneoplasia to lung adenocarcinoma. Here immunoSEQ multiplex PCR was the method, and the copy in TCRdb shows in-frame clones only, minus some. The sample yields about 5,400 clones, about 90% seen once. The germline CDR1 and CDR2 sequences are SGHNT and YENEEA. V was pared by 1 base and J by 3 bases, with 10 bases between. CDR3 length equals 14 residues. Study-wide findings and caveats: T cell clonality was higher in KRAS-mutant than EGFR-mutant or wild-type nodules.

A remark on this clone: Its antigen is unidentified.

The chain combines TRBV11-3 with TRBJ2-7; tentatively, D is TRBD2 (6 bases). The clonotype was recovered from a person aged 50 to 70 with lung adenocarcinoma. Input material: FFPE invasive lung adenocarcinoma tissue. CDR3 coding DNA: TGTGCCAGCAGCTTAGGGACGCGGGACTACGAGCAGTACTTC. It codes for CASSLGTRDYEQYF. Complete variable domain (other parts from reference TRBV11-3 and TRBJ2-7): EAGVVQSPRYKIIEKKQPVAFWCNPISGHNTLYWYLQNLGQGPELLIRYENEEAVDDSQLPKDRFSAERLKGVDSTLKIQPAELGDSAVYLCASSLGTRDYEQYFGPGTRLTVT.